The 4 T cell receptor beta chains given below trace back to one sample, sequenced in a study of spatial heterogeneity in lung cancer. Each CDR3 protein is one row after TCRdb ran MiXCR on the 5' RACE reads. Of 80,000 to 95,000 distinct CDR3 sequences listed, approximately 8.6% are singletons. Time point noted: sample taken at primary tumor resection. Tumor, nontumor lung or frozen PBMC supplied whole RNA that was sequenced unsorted. Sequenced material: PBMCs, taken at surgery. These TCRs come from a male donor with early-stage non-small cell lung cancer.

This clonotype turned up a few times. V gene TRBV5-1 combines with J gene TRBJ2-7; D perhaps matches TRBD2 (5 bases). CDR1 and CDR2 (germline): SGHRS, YFSETQ. The CDR3 covers 13 residues. Trimming shortened V by 4 bases and J by 2 bases, and 10 bases separated the two germline ends. CDR3 protein: CASSTNGAYEQYF. The CDR3 region has the DNA TGCGCCAGCAGCACAAACGGGGCCTACGAGCAGTACTTC.

This clonotype was recorded many times. The chain's CDR3 is CSVMTGRDTEAFF. The DNA for the CDR3 is TGCAGCGTTATGACGGGGAGAGACACTGAAGCTTTCTTT. This rearrangement joins TRBV29-1 to TRBJ1-1; D gene unclear. The V gene lost 5 bases and the J gene lost 3 bases, with 13 bases spanning the gap. The CDR3 is 13 amino acids. The germline gives CDR1 SQVTM, CDR2 ANQGSEA.

CDR3 DNA: TGTGCCAGCAGCCCCCAGTCCGGGAGAGTCCACAATGAGCAGTTCTTC. Its translation: CASSPQSGRVHNEQFF. The chain links TRBV9 to TRBJ2-1, with a possible D match to TRBD2 (6 bases). Germline CDR1 reads SGDLS; CDR2 reads YYNGEE. The CDR3 spans 16 residues. V dropped 4 bases and J dropped 5 bases, with 19 bases sitting between them.

Many counts were recorded for this clonotype. The V gene is TRBV29-1, the J gene TRBJ2-4, with TRBD2 matching over 12 bases. The CDR3 is 14 residues long. J gave up 4 bases and V 3 bases, and 1 base lay outside the gene matches. Germline V gene lookup returns CDR1 SQVTM and CDR2 ANQGSEA. This CDR3 is CSVDTSGGKNIQYF. The CDR3 DNA reads TGCAGCGTTGACACTAGCGGGGGGAAAAACATTCAGTACTTC.